A single sample gave rise to the 10 T cell receptor beta chains below, sequenced in a study of shared clonotypes between healthy human individuals. This table comes from immunoSEQ multiplex PCR, and its TCRdb copy is limited to in-frame clones, with some not included. The sample carries 2,500,000 or so clones, 80% to 95% recorded once. Sequenced material: naive CD4+ T cells from PBMCs. The subset denotes: CD45RA+ positively selected. The receptors stem from a man between 18 and 29 years old in good health. Some clones in this sample may be carry-over from other donors' samples.

This chain connects TRBV18 to TRBJ1-1, with TRBD1 matching 9 bases. CDR3 length: 16 residues. CDR1 KGHSH and CDR2 LQKENI come from the germline V gene. V lost 4 bases to trimming and J lost 1 base; unmatched junction nucleotides: 7. The CDR3 DNA follows: TGTGCCAGCTCACGACCATTGGACAGGGGGAACACTGAAGCTTTCTTT. Translation gives CASSRPLDRGNTEAFF.

This clone was detected only a few times. Other DNA sequences in the sample encode the same CDR3. J is TRBJ1-1 and V is TRBV18, with unresolved D. The CDR3 covers 13 residues. V gave up 1 base and J gave up 0 bases, with 3 bases separating them. The germline V gene has CDR1 KGHSH and CDR2 LQKENI. The CDR3 DNA reads as TGTGCCAGCTCACCACGGGTGAACACTGAAGCTTTCTTT. Amino acids: CASSPRVNTEAFF.

This chain joins TRBV6-6 and TRBJ1-6; D ambiguous. The V end was cut by 10 bases, the J end by 0 bases, with 10 bases between. The CDR3 is 14 amino acids. CDR1 is MNHNY and CDR2 is SVGAGI in the germline V gene (reference sequence). The CDR3 reads CATQQSSYNSPLHF. The CDR3 DNA follows: TGTGCCACACAACAGTCCTCCTATAATTCACCCCTCCACTTT.

The chain recombines TRBV28 with TRBJ1-1; D is uncertain. The V end was cut by 4 bases, the J end by 1 base, with 13 bases between. The CDR3 totals 15 residues. CDR1 and CDR2 (germline): MDHEN, SYDVKM. The CDR3 protein is CASSSAGSQNTEAFF. The CDR3 DNA follows: TGTGCCAGCAGTTCGGCGGGATCTCAGAACACTGAAGCTTTCTTT. The full variable domain, completed using reference TRBV28 and TRBJ1-1, is DVKVTQSSRYLVKRTGEKVFLECVQDMDHENMFWYRQDPGLGLRLIYFSYDVKMKEKGDIPEGYSVSREKKERFSLILESASTNQTSMYLCASSSAGSQNTEAFFGQGTRLTVV.

The chain employs TRBV6-6 and TRBJ1-2; TRBD1 matches at 8 bases. V trimming: 8 bases; J trimming: 6 bases; junction bases outside the gene matches: 14. Germline assignment: CDR1 MNHNY and CDR2 SVGAGI (reference sequence). The CDR3 runs to 15 residues. The CDR3 reads CASSDRELSGHGYTF. Here the CDR3 DNA reads TGTGCCAGCTCGGACAGGGAACTGTCTGGGCATGGCTACACCTTC.

The chain carries TRBV28 and TRBJ2-1, with 10 bases lining up with TRBD2. The V and J ends lost 5 bases and 6 bases, in that order; junction bases with no gene match: 7. Germline V gene sequence: CDR1 MDHEN, CDR2 SYDVKM. This CDR3 comprises 15 residues. The CDR3 region is CASSIPSGRVNEQFF. CDR3 nucleotide sequence: TGTGCCAGCAGTATTCCTAGCGGGAGAGTCAATGAGCAGTTCTTC.

This clone has a single count. The chain recombines TRBV28 with TRBJ2-5, with TRBD1 as a possible D gene (6 bases). The end of the DNA is better explained by TRBJ2-7, so the J call may be wrong. In germline, CDR1 is MDHEN, CDR2 SYDVKM. CDR3 length: 12 residues. CDR3 nucleotide sequence: TGTGCCACGCTACGGGACAACTACGAGCAGTACTTC. Its protein is CATLRDNYEQYF.

This chain links TRBV5-1 with TRBJ2-2; 10 positions match TRBD1. Germline V gene data show CDR1 as SGHRS and CDR2 as YFSETQ. CDR3 length: 16 residues. V lost 3 bases and J lost 5; bases outside the gene matches: 7. The CDR3 spells CASSSAGTGATGELFF. CDR3 coding DNA: TGCGCCAGCAGCTCGGCCGGGACAGGGGCAACCGGGGAGCTGTTTTTT.

J is TRBJ2-3 and V is TRBV4-2; D ambiguous. Per the germline V gene, CDR1 is LGHNA and CDR2 is YNFKEQ. Trimming took 0 bases from V and 1 from J, leaving 14 bases between them. CDR3 length equals 17 residues. The CDR3 nucleotides are TGTGCCAGCAGCCAAGATCGGCCCGGCGGCCGCACAGATACGCAGTATTTT. It encodes CASSQDRPGGRTDTQYF.

This clone is a singleton in its sample. The J gene is TRBJ2-7, the V gene TRBV5-1; TRBD2 agrees at 7 bases. Looked up from germline, CDR1 is SGHRS and CDR2 is YFSETQ. The CDR3 covers 14 residues. J gave up 5 bases and V 1 base, and 6 bases lay outside the gene matches. CDR3 sequence (DNA): TGCGCCAGCAGCTTGTCGCGGGAGTTCAACGAGCAGTACTTC. Translation: CASSLSREFNEQYF.